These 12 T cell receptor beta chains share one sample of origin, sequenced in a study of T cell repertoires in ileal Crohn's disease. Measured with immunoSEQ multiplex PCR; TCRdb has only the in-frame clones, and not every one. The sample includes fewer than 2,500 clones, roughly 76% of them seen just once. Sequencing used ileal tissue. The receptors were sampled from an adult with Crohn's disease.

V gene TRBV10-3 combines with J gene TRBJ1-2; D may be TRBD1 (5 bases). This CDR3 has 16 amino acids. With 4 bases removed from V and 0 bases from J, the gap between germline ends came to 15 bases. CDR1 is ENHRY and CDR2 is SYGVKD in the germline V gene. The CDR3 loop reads CAISGMDKGSNYGYTF. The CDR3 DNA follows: TGTGCCATCAGTGGGATGGACAAGGGCTCTAACTATGGCTACACCTTC.

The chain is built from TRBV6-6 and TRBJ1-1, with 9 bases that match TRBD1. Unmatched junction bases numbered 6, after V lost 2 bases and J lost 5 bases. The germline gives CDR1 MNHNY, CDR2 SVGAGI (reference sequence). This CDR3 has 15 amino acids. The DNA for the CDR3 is TGTGCCAGCAGTTACACCGGACAGGGGAAGACTGAAGCTTTCTTT. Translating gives CASSYTGQGKTEAFF.

CDR3 sequence reads: CAEQGTYEQYV. The CDR3, as DNA: TGTGCCGAACAGGGTACCTACGAGCAGTACGTC. The chain links TRBV2 to TRBJ2-7; tentatively, D is TRBD1 (6 bases). Germline-derived CDR1 and CDR2 are SNHLY and FYNNEI. The V gene lost 11 bases and the J gene lost 2 bases, with 10 bases spanning the gap. The CDR3 contains 11 residues.

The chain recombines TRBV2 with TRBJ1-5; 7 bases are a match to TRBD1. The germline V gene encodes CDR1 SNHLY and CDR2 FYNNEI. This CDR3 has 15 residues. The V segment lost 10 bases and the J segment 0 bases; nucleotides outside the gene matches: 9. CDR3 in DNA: TGTGCCACCCAGGTAGGGGGCAATAGCAATCAGCCCCAGCATTTT. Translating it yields CATQVGGNSNQPQHF.

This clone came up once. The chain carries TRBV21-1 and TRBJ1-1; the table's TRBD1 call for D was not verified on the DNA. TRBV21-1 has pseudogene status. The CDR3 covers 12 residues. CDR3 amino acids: CASATRGPEAFF. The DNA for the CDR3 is TGTGCCAGTGCTACTAGGGGGCCTGAAGCTTTCTTT.

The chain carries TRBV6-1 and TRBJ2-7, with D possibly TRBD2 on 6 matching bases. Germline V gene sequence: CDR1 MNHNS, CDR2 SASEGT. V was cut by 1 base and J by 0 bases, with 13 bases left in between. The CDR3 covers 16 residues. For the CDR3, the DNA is TGTGCCAGCAGTGAAGAGGTGGAGGGTCGCTCCTACGAGCAGTACTTC. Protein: CASSEEVEGRSYEQYF.

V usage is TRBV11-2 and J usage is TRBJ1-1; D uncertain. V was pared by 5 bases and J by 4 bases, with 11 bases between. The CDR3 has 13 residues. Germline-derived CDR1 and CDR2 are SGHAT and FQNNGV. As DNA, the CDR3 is TGTGCCAGCAGCAACTACCCGGGCACTGAAGCTTTCTTT. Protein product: CASSNYPGTEAFF.

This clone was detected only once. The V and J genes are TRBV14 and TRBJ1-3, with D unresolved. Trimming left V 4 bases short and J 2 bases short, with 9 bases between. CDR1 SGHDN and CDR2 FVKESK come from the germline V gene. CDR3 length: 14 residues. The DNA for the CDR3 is TGTGCCAGCAGCCCCCAGGCTGCTGGAAACACCATATATTTT. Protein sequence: CASSPQAAGNTIYF.

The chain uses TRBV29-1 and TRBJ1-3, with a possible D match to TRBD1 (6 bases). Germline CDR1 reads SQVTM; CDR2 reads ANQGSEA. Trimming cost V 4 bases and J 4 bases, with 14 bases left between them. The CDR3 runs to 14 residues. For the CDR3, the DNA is TGCAGCGTTGCCGCTCAGGGGATAGGAAACACCATATATTTT. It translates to CSVAAQGIGNTIYF. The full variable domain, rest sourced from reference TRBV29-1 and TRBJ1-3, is SAVISQKPSRDICQRGTSLTIQCQVDSQVTMMFWYRQQPGQSLTLIATANQGSEATYESGFVIDKFPISRPNLTFSTLTVSNMSPEDSSIYLCSVAAQGIGNTIYFGEGSWLTVV.

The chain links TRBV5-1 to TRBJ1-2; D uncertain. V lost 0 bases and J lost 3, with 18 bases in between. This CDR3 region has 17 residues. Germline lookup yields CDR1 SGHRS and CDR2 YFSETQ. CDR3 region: CASSLEPAGPLDYGYTF. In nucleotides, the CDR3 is TGCGCCAGCAGCTTGGAACCCGCAGGCCCCCTGGACTATGGCTACACCTTC.

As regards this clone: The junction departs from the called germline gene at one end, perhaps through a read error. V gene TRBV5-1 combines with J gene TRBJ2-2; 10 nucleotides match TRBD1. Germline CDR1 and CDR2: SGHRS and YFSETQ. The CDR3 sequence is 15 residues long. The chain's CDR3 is CASSLDRGITGELFF. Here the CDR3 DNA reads TGTGCCAGCAGCTTGGACAGGGGGATCACCGGGGAGCTGTTTTTT.

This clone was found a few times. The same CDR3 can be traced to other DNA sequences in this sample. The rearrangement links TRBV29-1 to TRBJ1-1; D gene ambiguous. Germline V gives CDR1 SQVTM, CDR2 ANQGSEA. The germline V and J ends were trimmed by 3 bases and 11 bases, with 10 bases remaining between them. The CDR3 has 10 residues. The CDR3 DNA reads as TGCAGCGTTGAGGAGGGAGCGGCTTTCTTT. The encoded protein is CSVEEGAAFF.